The TCR beta chain under discussion was sequenced for a study of blood T cell repertoires in COVID-19 (dated by TCRdb to about 2020). Some background on the complete study: Collaborator samples came from the United States, Italy and Spain and covered acute and convalescent phases of COVID-19. Where HLA class I and class II types were available, the types were taken from metadata supplied by the sample provider, not from assay-based typing. The sample metadata nearly always contained a de-identified subject ID, COVID-19 status, age in years and sex. The material from the prospective study consisted of cDNA or gDNA derived from T cells, B-cell-depleted T cells, or PBMCs. Subjects who had been exposed to COVID-19, were actively infected with it, or had recovered from it provided the deeply sampled blood TCRbeta repertoires that made up the dataset. Samples were obtained from the ongoing ImmuneRACE study (first 160 participants) and from some 1,300 subjects provided by 6 global collaborators. The repertoires were made available in a free public database intended to serve as a resource for research on the immune response to SARS-CoV-2. What the study reported, not specific to this receptor: Clinical and demographic metadata were provided uncurated, with the amount varying by source and participant.

The immunoSEQ Assay, a bias-controlled multiplex PCR, was used to amplify TCRbeta CDR3 regions from genomic DNA. The source study handled its data this way. The number of nucleated cells in each sample was estimated by amplification of reference gene primers within the assay. Sequence reads were collapsed and filtered to measure the absolute abundance of every unique TCRbeta CDR3 rearrangement. For each sample, productive Simpson clonality was calculated by taking the square root of Simpson's diversity index across productive rearrangements. As stored in TCRdb, this immuneACCESS dataset retains in-frame rearrangements with V and J assigned. A fraction of the clones does not appear; measured against another copy, unresolved V genes explain less than half of the discrepancy, and the remainder lacks a known reason. Clone size and V and J calls were adopted from that table, with D and trimming inferred from the DNA. In all, the sample holds about 110,000 clones, and 60% to 85% of those were seen once. In total, the top ten clones hold about 1.8% of the sample.

Each collaborating institution followed its own protocols to collect whole blood in K2EDTA tubes. For TCRbeta analysis, collaborator samples were shipped as frozen whole blood, as isolated PBMCs, or as DNA extracted from either sample type. The table lists this clone with a count of one. Its antigen remains unidentified. The record has no base qualities; no much larger clone is one base away. The germline V gene encodes CDR1 SNHLY and CDR2 FYNNEI. Germline trimming amounts to 5 bases on V and 8 bases on J, with 5 as the count of junction bases outside the gene matches. The CDR3 runs 12 amino acids, cysteine and phenylalanine included. Here the CDR3 DNA is all that survives: 36 bases in frame from base 1.

The source is a woman between 40 and 50 years old with acute or convalescent COVID-19. The sample was peripheral blood. The sequence is built from TRBV2 and TRBJ1-2, and 7 junction bases match TRBD1. For the CDR3, the sequence is CASSTGDRGYTF. The bases read TGTGCCAGCAGTACAGGGGACCGAGGCTACACCTTC.